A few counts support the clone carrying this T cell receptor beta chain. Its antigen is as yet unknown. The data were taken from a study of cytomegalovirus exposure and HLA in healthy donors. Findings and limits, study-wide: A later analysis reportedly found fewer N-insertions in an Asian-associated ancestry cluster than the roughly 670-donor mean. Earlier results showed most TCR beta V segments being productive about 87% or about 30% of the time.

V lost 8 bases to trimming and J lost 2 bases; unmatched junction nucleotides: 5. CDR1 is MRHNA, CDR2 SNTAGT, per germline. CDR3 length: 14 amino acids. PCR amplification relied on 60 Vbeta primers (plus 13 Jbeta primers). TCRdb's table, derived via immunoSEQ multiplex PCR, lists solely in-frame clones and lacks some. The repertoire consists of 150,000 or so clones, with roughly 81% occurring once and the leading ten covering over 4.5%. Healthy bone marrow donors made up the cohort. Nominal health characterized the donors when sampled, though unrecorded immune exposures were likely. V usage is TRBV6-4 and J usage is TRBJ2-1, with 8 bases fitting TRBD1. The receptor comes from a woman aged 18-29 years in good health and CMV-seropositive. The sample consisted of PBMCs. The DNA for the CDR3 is TGTGCCAGCTTGGACAGGGAAGCCTACAATGAGCAGTTCTTC. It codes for CASLDREAYNEQFF.